The source of this T cell receptor (beta chain) is a study of T cell responses to AZD1222 COVID-19 vaccine (dated by TCRdb to about 2021). For the wider study: A total of approximately 250 trial participants underwent TCR sequencing, of whom under 220 had received two doses of AZD1222 and approximately 25 had received two doses of the MenACWY control vaccine. Enrollment into the trials was organized by age into subgroups of 18-55, 56-69 and 70-plus years, and those subgroups contained roughly 150, 30 and 60 TCR-sequenced participants, respectively. Paper-wide results and their limitations: Participants were mostly white British and included more females than males, and it was suggested by the authors that clonal diversity may have been underestimated. After two AZD1222 doses, both the breadth and the depth of spike-specific TCRs were significantly higher than at day 0 and than in MenACWY recipients. Nearly half of unique spike-specific TCRs reportedly recognized epitopes outside regions mutated in the B.1.351 and B.1.1.7 variants. Conclusions about previously exposed vaccinees were limited because only five to seven AZD1222 recipients were SARS-CoV-2 seropositive at baseline. The whole spike protein was spanned by vaccine-associated CD4 TCRs, and dominant responses were seen in regions 160-218 and 743-854. The 56-69-year group was small, and its depth increase did not reach significance, likely because of low power. Because no day 14 peak-response samples were available, repertoires were characterized only after the peak T cell response.

Trimmed from V: 4 bases; trimmed from J: 4 bases; junction bases lacking a gene match: 3. The CDR3 contains 13 residues, cysteine and phenylalanine counted. The read is trimmed to its CDR3 DNA, 39 bases read in frame from base 1. Reading the label with the study, this specimen's time point is: baseline before first vaccination. In light of the paper, this sample's treatment or condition label describes: meningococcal conjugate vaccine given as trial control. Samples from vaccinated people were obtained from the UK trials COV001 and COV002, which included a single-blind randomized controlled phase 2/3 trial of AZD1222 (ChAdOx1 nCoV-19) in healthy adults. For TCRbeta chain sequencing, PBMC samples from trial participants were taken at day 0 and at day 28 after the second dose. A remark on this clone: Its specific antigen is unknown. Per-base quality was not reported, and no clone a single base away is much larger than it.

The CDR3 regions of human TCRbeta chains were subjected to immunosequencing. In the paper's pipeline: Repertoire TCRs were checked for matches against a reference library of SARS-CoV-2-specific TCRs that had been generated using the MIRA antigen-specificity platform. Breadth was defined as the fraction of unique TCRs that were SARS-CoV-2-associated. Depth was defined as the fraction of total T cells that were SARS-CoV-2-associated. Using the MIRA data, each spike-specific TCR was mapped to the spike region that the TCR reacts to and placed in a CD4 or CD8 class. Log10-transformed breadth and depth values were compared by one-way ANOVA with Sidak's multiple comparisons tests. TCRdb re-hosts the immuneACCESS table, in-frame sequences only. Its copies lack some clones; in the studies checked, an unresolved V gene accounts for under half of them, and the cause for the rest is not known. Clone size and V and J calls were adopted from that table, with D and trimming inferred from the DNA. The sample table lists 100,000 to 150,000 clones, 80% to 95% of them with a count of one. Clones ranked in the top ten supply 4.4% of the sample.

The TCR sequence derives from an adult in good health. The source material was peripheral blood, sampled on day 0 of MenACWY control vaccination. Recombination connected TRBV12-3 or TRBV12-4 to TRBJ1-1, with 7 bases in between that match TRBD1. The nucleotide sequence reads TGTGCCAGCAGTTGGGACAGAGCCACTGAAGCTTTCTTT. This translates into CASSWDRATEAFF.